This T cell receptor beta chain is drawn from a study of metastatic and nonmetastatic thyroid tumors (dated by TCRdb to about 2020). The study in broad terms: Repertoires were compared across peripheral blood and tumor or nodule tissue samples from malignant and benign thyroid patients.

The full study reports these points: TCR beta diversity was reported as significantly higher in malignant tumors than in benign nodules, in both blood and tumor samples.

Before undergoing thyroid surgery, none of the patients had been given any kind of treatment. The study retrospectively analysed patient clinical samples collected from about 2011 to 2018 using T-cell receptor beta sequencing. Library generation was performed with PCR. The reads were generated on an Illumina HiSeq 4000. High-throughput sequencing was used to profile the CDR3 region of the TCR beta-chain in every patient. As for the original processing: CDR3 differences across clinicopathological groups were used to build a classifier for discriminating distant-metastatic papillary thyroid cancer patients. The Shannon index was used to assess repertoire diversity, and the Morisita-Horn index was used to assess tumor-blood repertoire similarity. The public reads were run again by TCRdb, first through fastp at Q25 and then through MiXCR, and only productive beta chains were kept. The V and J calls and clone size come from TCRdb's table, not from the authors' own analysis. The sample contains over 70,000 clones, around 18% of them found a single time. In total, the top ten clones hold roughly 13% of the sample.

Remarks on this clone: It lacks a known antigen. Base qualities were left out, and no much larger clone turns up one base away.

Source material: blood. The clonotype was recovered from a female donor with papillary thyroid cancer or a benign thyroid nodule (not recorded which). Some clones in this sample may be carry-over from other donors' samples.

The DNA is TGTGCCAGTAGTATACGCGGGGGCTGGGGCGGGGAGCTGTTTTTT. The translation is CASSIRGGWGGELFF. The sequence links TRBV19 to TRBJ2-2; TRBD2 is a weak D gene call, 7 bases matching. The germline V gene (reference sequence) provides CDR1 LNHDA and CDR2 SQIVND. V was cut back by 2 bases and J by 7 bases, leaving a gap of 14 bases between them. Taken from cysteine to phenylalanine, the CDR3 has 15 residues. CDR3 DNA is the only sequence kept; it has 45 bases, read in frame from the first base. The full variable domain, with segments outside the CDR3 supplied by the reference TRBV19 and TRBJ2-2 proteins, appears as DGGITQSPKYLFRKEGQNVTLSCEQNLNHDAMYWYRQDPGQGLRLIYYSQIVNDFQKGDIAEGYSVSREKKESFPLTVTSAQKNPTAFYLCASSIRGGWGGELFFGEGSRLTVL.